Below, 25 T cell receptor beta chains from the same sample are listed, as sequenced in a study of immune cell composition in non-small cell lung cancer. Data came from immunoSEQ multiplex PCR; TCRdb stores just in-frame clones and leaves some out. The sample contains over a thousand clones, about four fifths of which appear only once. Sequencing was carried out using lung tumor tissue. The receptors stem from a human donor with non-small cell lung cancer.

This chain links TRBV2 with TRBJ2-3; 13 bases align to TRBD2. This CDR3 is built from 16 residues. Germline CDR1 SNHLY, CDR2 FYNNEI. J gave up 2 bases and V 6 bases, and 5 bases lay outside the gene matches. The CDR3 here is CASRRTSGGVTDTQYF. Here the CDR3 DNA reads TGTGCCAGCAGGAGAACTAGCGGGGGGGTCACAGATACGCAGTATTTT.

The chain joins TRBV6-4 to TRBJ1-6; D unclear. V was cut by 2 bases and J by 14 bases, with 19 bases left in between. The CDR3 is 15 residues long. The germline V gene has CDR1 MRHNA and CDR2 SNTAGT. CDR3 residues: CASSDLTDSSDTLHF. The CDR3 coding sequence is TGTGCCAGCAGTGACCTCACGGACTCTTCCGACACCCTCCACTTT.

This chain connects TRBV28 to TRBJ2-2; 11 bases are a match to TRBD1. This CDR3 spans 15 amino acids. The V gene's germline CDR1 is MDHEN and CDR2 SYDVKM. With V trimmed by 2 bases and J by 7 bases, 3 bases remained unmatched. The CDR3, as DNA: TGTGCCAGCAGTTTAAGGGGACAGGGGGGCGGGGAGCTGTTTTTT. It is translated as CASSLRGQGGGELFF.

V gene TRBV5-6 combines with J gene TRBJ1-6; 7 nucleotides match TRBD1. The CDR3 is 14 residues long. V was pared by 0 bases and J by 10 bases, with 4 bases of the junction left unmatched. The germline V gene has CDR1 SGHDT and CDR2 YYEEEE. DNA of the CDR3: TGTGCCAGCAGCTTGGGACAGGGTCAATCACCCCTCCACTTT. It yields the protein CASSLGQGQSPLHF.

This clone occurred once. V gene TRBV27 combines with J gene TRBJ2-7; D is possibly TRBD1 (6 bases). Trimming removed 6 bases from V and 1 base from J, with 16 bases in between. Looked up from germline, CDR1 is MNHEY and CDR2 is SMNVEV (reference sequence). The CDR3 has 15 amino acids. CDR3 region: CASSITTGSSYEQYF. Here the CDR3 DNA reads TGTGCCAGCAGCATTACGACAGGCTCTTCCTACGAGCAGTACTTC.

The rearrangement joins TRBV2 to TRBJ1-5; 12 bases map to TRBD1. Trimming removed 6 bases from V and 2 bases from J; junction bases left unmatched: 2. The germline CDR1 and CDR2 sequences are SNHLY and FYNNEI. This CDR3 has 15 residues. This chain's CDR3 is CASRGTGGGNQPQHF. The CDR3, as DNA: TGTGCCAGCAGAGGGACAGGGGGCGGCAATCAGCCCCAGCATTTT.

The rearrangement joins TRBV18 to TRBJ1-5; no definite D call. CDR3 length: 13 residues. Trimming removed 6 bases at V and 0 bases at J, with 6 bases between. Germline CDR1 is KGHSH and CDR2 is LQKENI. The CDR3 region has the DNA TGTGCCAGCTCCATAGCTAGCAATCAGCCCCAGCATTTT. Translated: CASSIASNQPQHF.

The rearrangement uses TRBV11-3 and TRBJ2-7, with D tentatively TRBD1 (5 bases). The CDR3 runs 13 residues. V shed 5 bases and J shed 3 bases, with 11 bases lying between them. Germline loops: CDR1 SGHNT, CDR2 YENEEA. CDR3 sequence: CASSLSTGYEQYF. In DNA form, the CDR3 reads TGTGCCAGCAGCCTCAGTACAGGCTACGAGCAGTACTTC.

The chain employs TRBV5-5 and TRBJ1-5; 7 bases are shared with TRBD1. CDR1 is SGHKS, CDR2 YYEKEE, per germline (reference sequence). The CDR3 covers 15 residues. The J segment lost 7 bases and the V segment lost 5 bases, leaving 12 bases of the junction unmatched. CDR3 sequence: CASSSDRVLSQPQHF. The DNA for the CDR3 is TGTGCCAGCAGTTCAGACAGGGTTCTCAGCCAGCCCCAGCATTTT.

The chain combines TRBV7-2 with TRBJ1-6, with TRBD1 as a possible D gene (5 bases). Trimming left V 5 bases short and J 5 bases short, with 19 bases between. Germline assignment: CDR1 SGHTA and CDR2 FQGNSA. This CDR3 region has 17 residues. The CDR3 loop is CASSGAGGPTNNSPLHF. In nucleotides, the CDR3 is TGTGCCAGCAGCGGCGCCGGGGGACCCACCAATAATTCACCCCTCCACTTT.

CDR3 coding DNA: TGTGCCAGCAGTCTTACAGGTCTTGGTAATTCACCCCTCCACTTT. Translated, it gives CASSLTGLGNSPLHF. This chain links TRBV27 with TRBJ1-6; a possible D gene is TRBD1 (5 bases). With 5 bases removed from V and 6 bases from J, the gap between germline ends came to 14 bases. The germline CDR1 and CDR2 sequences are MNHEY and SMNVEV (reference sequence). CDR3 length equals 15 residues.

The chain links TRBV9 to TRBJ2-3; the match to TRBD2 covers 13 bases. The CDR3 is 17 amino acids. Trimming took 1 base from V and 1 from J; bases not matched to a gene: 3. Germline CDR1 SGDLS, CDR2 YYNGEE. DNA of the CDR3: TGTGCCAGCAGCGTACCACTAGCGGGGGGGGGCACAGATACGCAGTATTTT. Translating gives CASSVPLAGGGTDTQYF.

CDR3 residues: CASSFRGIQETQYF. DNA of the CDR3: TGTGCCAGCAGCTTCCGTGGCATCCAAGAGACCCAGTACTTC. The chain links TRBV13 to TRBJ2-5; D is ambiguous. V gave up 3 bases and J gave up 1 base, with 9 bases separating them. The CDR3 sequence is 14 residues long. CDR1 is PRHDT and CDR2 is FYEKMQ in the germline V gene (reference sequence).

The chain joins TRBV5-5 to TRBJ1-3; 8 bases are shared with TRBD1. In germline, CDR1 is SGHKS, CDR2 YYEKEE (reference sequence). With 4 bases clipped from V and 0 bases from J, the junction kept 6 bases outside the gene matches. The CDR3 runs 16 residues. The CDR3 DNA sequence: TGTGCCAGCAGCGCGCAGGGGGCCCTCTCTGGAAACACCATATATTTT. Translated, it gives CASSAQGALSGNTIYF.

The chain combines TRBV27 with TRBJ2-7, with 7 positions matching TRBD2. Unmatched junction bases numbered 4, after V lost 2 bases and J lost 3 bases. Germline V gene data show CDR1 as MNHEY and CDR2 as SMNVEV (reference sequence). This CDR3 region has 14 residues. The CDR3 loop is CASSLGGEGYEQYF. CDR3 bases: TGTGCCAGCAGTTTAGGGGGGGAGGGCTACGAGCAGTACTTC.

This chain connects TRBV9 to TRBJ2-3, with 9 bases that match TRBD2. From germline, CDR1 is SGDLS and CDR2 YYNGEE. The V and J ends lost 0 bases and 8 bases, in that order; junction bases with no gene match: 16. The CDR3 is 18 amino acids. The CDR3 nucleotides read TGTGCCAGCAGCGTAGAGGCAAGGGCTAGCGGGGTTGGAGGTACGCAGTATTTT. Amino acids: CASSVEARASGVGGTQYF.

This chain links TRBV28 with TRBJ1-2, with a tentative D call TRBD1 (6 bases). From germline, CDR1 is MDHEN and CDR2 SYDVKM. Trimming pared 3 bases from V and 4 bases from J, leaving 9 bases between. CDR3 size: 13 residues. The CDR3 DNA sequence: TGTGCCAGCAGTTTGCAGGGGCCCTATGGCTACACCTTC. Amino acid sequence: CASSLQGPYGYTF.

The chain joins TRBV7-9 to TRBJ2-3, with 10 bases that match TRBD2. The CDR3 spans 16 residues. Germline V gives CDR1 SEHNR, CDR2 FQNEAQ (reference sequence). Trimming removed 6 bases from V and 3 bases from J; junction bases left unmatched: 9. The CDR3 sequence: CASRALAGGVTDTQYF. The CDR3 DNA sequence: TGTGCCAGCAGAGCTTTAGCGGGGGGAGTGACAGATACGCAGTATTTT.

This clone appeared a single time. The V and J genes are TRBV7-3 and TRBJ1-2; no definite D call. The CDR3 extends over 13 amino acids. V lost 4 bases to trimming and J lost 6 bases, with 12 bases between them. CDR1 is SGHTA, CDR2 FQGTGA, per germline. CDR3 DNA: TGTGCCAGCAGCTCACTTTCCTCTGATGGCTACACCTTC. This gives the protein CASSSLSSDGYTF.

The chain is built from TRBV5-1 and TRBJ2-7; 8 bases are a match to TRBD1. The CDR3 extends over 13 amino acids. Germline values: CDR1 SGHRS, CDR2 YFSETQ. Losses at the gene ends were 4 bases for V and 6 bases for J; bases not matched to a gene: 6. Written as DNA, the CDR3 is TGCGCCAGCAGCCCCGGACAGGGTTCCGAGCAGTACTTC. Translation: CASSPGQGSEQYF.

The chain links TRBV27 to TRBJ1-1; 8 positions agree with TRBD1. Germline loops: CDR1 MNHEY, CDR2 SMNVEV (reference sequence). J gave up 1 base and V 6 bases, and 4 bases lay outside the gene matches. This CDR3 is built from 14 residues. CDR3 in amino acids: CASRGQAKNTEAFF. In DNA, the CDR3 is TGTGCCAGCAGGGGACAGGCGAAGAACACTGAAGCTTTCTTT.

The genes are TRBV5-4 and TRBJ2-7, with 9 bases matching TRBD1. The junction had 4 bases not matched to a gene; V was cut back by 0 bases and J by 3 bases. Germline V gives CDR1 SGHNT, CDR2 YYREEE (reference sequence). CDR3 length equals 15 residues. CDR3 in DNA: TGTGCCAGCAGCTTGGGGACAGGGGCCTTCTACGAGCAGTACTTC. It translates to CASSLGTGAFYEQYF.

The chain uses TRBV9 and TRBJ2-7; a weak D match, TRBD2 (5 bases). Germline CDR1 reads SGDLS; CDR2 reads YYNGEE. This CDR3 has 15 residues. Trimming removed 3 bases at V and 3 bases at J, with 16 bases between. CDR3 bases: TGTGCCAGCAGCGAGGGAGTCGGGCCGGTCTACGAGCAGTACTTC. Translating gives CASSEGVGPVYEQYF.

In this sample, this clone turned up once. This sequence joins TRBV5-4 and TRBJ2-1; 8 nucleotides line up with TRBD2. This CDR3 is built from 15 residues. Trimming cost V 5 bases and J 5 bases; bases outside gene matches: 9. Germline CDR1 SGHNT, CDR2 YYREEE (reference sequence). CDR3 nucleotide sequence: TGTGCCAGCAGTTGGCGGGGGGTGGATCACAATGAGCAGTTCTTC. Translated, it gives CASSWRGVDHNEQFF.

The chain couples TRBV7-9 to TRBJ2-3; D gene unclear. The germline CDR1 and CDR2 sequences are SEHNR and FQNEAQ (reference sequence). V shed 2 bases and J shed 6 bases, with 3 bases lying between them. The CDR3 totals 11 residues. The CDR3 sequence is CASSLRDTQYF. CDR3 DNA sequence: TGTGCCAGCAGCTTACGGGATACGCAGTATTTT.